These 13 T cell receptor beta chains came from one sample sequenced in a study of OX40 agonist ivuxolimab in advanced cancers. Data came from immunoSEQ multiplex PCR; TCRdb stores just in-frame clones and leaves some out. The table records tens of thousands of clones, 80% to 90% of them present only once. Material: CD4+ or CD8+ T cells sorted from blood, obtained in a trial of the OX40 agonist ivuxolimab. These receptors were obtained from an adult with an advanced solid tumor such as melanoma, head and neck, liver or kidney cancer.

This chain links TRBV5-5 with TRBJ2-1, with D perhaps TRBD2 (5 bases). The CDR3 sequence is 16 residues long. V was cut by 4 bases and J by 10 bases, with 24 bases left in between. CDR1 and CDR2 from the germline V gene are SGHKS and YYEKEE (reference sequence). CDR3 bases: TGTGCCAGCAGCGTAGCCGGGGAAGTCATCATAGGGGAGCAGTTCTTC. It encodes CASSVAGEVIIGEQFF.

The chain employs TRBV28 and TRBJ1-2; the D is unclear. From germline, CDR1 is MDHEN and CDR2 SYDVKM. V dropped 6 bases and J dropped 8 bases, with 13 bases sitting between them. This CDR3 has 12 amino acids. The CDR3 sequence is CASSPPNVGYTF. The CDR3 nucleotides read TGTGCCAGCAGCCCCCCGAATGTCGGCTACACCTTC.

This chain links TRBV19 with TRBJ1-5; no definite D call. From germline, CDR1 is LNHDA and CDR2 SQIVND (reference sequence). Trimming cost V 2 bases and J 7 bases, with 9 bases left between them. CDR3 length: 13 residues. The CDR3 is CASSIMSGQPQHF. The CDR3 DNA sequence: TGTGCCAGTAGTATAATGTCTGGGCAGCCCCAGCATTTT.

The table lists this clone with a few counts. This rearrangement joins TRBV19 to TRBJ1-6; possibly TRBD1 for D (5 bases). V lost 6 bases, J lost 14 bases, and 17 bases lay in between. CDR3 size: 13 residues. Germline V gene sequence: CDR1 LNHDA, CDR2 SQIVND (reference sequence). DNA of the CDR3: TGTGCCAGTAGCCCCCGGGACCTCCCATCCCTCCACTTT. This gives the protein CASSPRDLPSLHF.

The gene calls are TRBV11-1 and TRBJ2-1, with D unresolved. The CDR3 runs 13 residues. The V gene's germline CDR1 is SGHAT and CDR2 FQDESV (reference sequence). Trimming left V 4 bases short and J 2 bases short, with 6 bases between. The CDR3 reads CASSSGPYNEQFF. CDR3 nucleotides: TGTGCCAGCAGCTCCGGACCCTACAATGAGCAGTTCTTC.

With regard to this clone: This likely traces to a read error, being one base from a far larger clone. The rearrangement joins TRBV27 to TRBJ1-2, with TRBD1 matching 9 bases. Germline V gives CDR1 MNHEY, CDR2 SMNVEV (reference sequence). V trimming: 6 bases; J trimming: 5 bases; junction bases outside the gene matches: 4. CDR3 length equals 13 residues. The CDR3 here is CASSRDRAYGYTF. In nucleotides, the CDR3 is TGTGCCAGCAGCCGGGACAGGGCTTATGGCTACACCTTC.

The rearrangement links TRBV6-1 to TRBJ1-2; TRBD1 is a possible D gene (5 bases). CDR1 and CDR2 from the germline V gene are MNHNS and SASEGT. This CDR3 is 11 amino acids long. Between the trimmed V and J ends, which lost 7 bases and 4 bases, there was a span of 7 bases. CDR3 bases: TGTGCCAGCACCCAGGGCTATGGCTACACCTTC. Translating it yields CASTQGYGYTF.

This chain connects TRBV28 to TRBJ2-3; the D is unclear. Germline V gene lookup returns CDR1 MDHEN and CDR2 SYDVKM. Trimming removed 10 bases at V and 2 bases at J, with 31 bases between. The CDR3 has 19 amino acids. The CDR3 protein is CAISRFGRIGRKNTDTQYF. The CDR3 DNA reads TGTGCCATCTCAAGATTTGGTCGGATAGGACGAAAGAACACAGATACGCAGTATTTT. The entire variable domain, with the rest obtained from reference TRBV28 and TRBJ2-3, is as follows: DVKVTQSSRYLVKRTGEKVFLECVQDMDHENMFWYRQDPGLGLRLIYFSYDVKMKEKGDIPEGYSVSREKKERFSLILESASTNQTSMYLCAISRFGRIGRKNTDTQYFGPGTRLTVL.

This clone was counted only a few times. The genes are TRBV19 and TRBJ2-3, with 7 bases identical to TRBD1. The CDR3 contains 15 residues. Germline V gene data show CDR1 as LNHDA and CDR2 as SQIVND (reference sequence). Trimming at V came to 3 bases and at J to 4 bases, leaving 7 bases not matched to a gene. CDR3 sequence (DNA): TGTGCCAGTAGTATCGAGGGGGCCGAGGCAGATACGCAGTATTTT. Translation gives CASSIEGAEADTQYF.

The chain uses TRBV7-2 and TRBJ2-1, with 9 positions matching TRBD1. V trimming: 4 bases; J trimming: 4 bases; junction bases outside the gene matches: 5. CDR1 and CDR2 from the germline V gene are SGHTA and FQGNSA. The CDR3 is 15 residues long. The CDR3 is CASSSRDRVYNEQFF. The CDR3 DNA is TGTGCCAGCAGCTCCCGGGACAGGGTTTACAATGAGCAGTTCTTC.

CDR3 in amino acids: CASSDRVNGYTF. DNA for the CDR3: TGTGCCAGTTCGGACAGGGTGAATGGCTACACCTTC. The genes are TRBV7-2 and TRBJ1-2; 8 bases map to TRBD1. The CDR3 is 12 amino acids. CDR1 and CDR2 (germline): SGHTA, FQGNSA. V shed 9 bases, J shed 6 bases, and the junction held 6 bases outside the gene matches.

This chain links TRBV14 with TRBJ2-3; D is unresolved. V dropped 1 base and J dropped 5 bases, with 13 bases sitting between them. CDR3 size: 15 residues. The V gene's germline CDR1 is SGHDN and CDR2 FVKESK. CDR3 bases: TGTGCCAGCAGCCAAGTAGGAAACTGGGGAGATACGCAGTATTTT. This sequence encodes CASSQVGNWGDTQYF. The entire variable domain, with the rest obtained from reference TRBV14 and TRBJ2-3, is as follows: EAGVTQFPSHSVIEKGQTVTLRCDPISGHDNLYWYRRVMGKEIKFLLHFVKESKQDESGMPNNRFLAERTGGTYSTLKVQPAELEDSGVYFCASSQVGNWGDTQYFGPGTRLTVL.

The V gene is TRBV7-2, the J gene TRBJ2-3; D gene unclear. V lost 1 base and J 0 bases, leaving 5 bases between the germline ends. This CDR3 comprises 14 residues. Germline assignment: CDR1 SGHTA and CDR2 FQGNSA. The CDR3 loop reads CASSLDGSTDTQYF. Here the CDR3 DNA reads TGTGCCAGCAGCTTAGATGGTAGCACAGATACGCAGTATTTT.